This T cell receptor beta chain stems from a study of blood T cell repertoires in COVID-19. About the study: Whether acute or convalescent, the COVID-19 samples came from the United States, Italy and Spain. T cells, B-cell-depleted T cells, or PBMCs provided the cDNA or gDNA that served as material.

V dropped 4 bases and J dropped 2 bases, with 5 bases sitting between them. The germline V gene encodes CDR1 SNHLY and CDR2 FYNNEI. The CDR3 sequence is 12 residues long. Data came from immunoSEQ multiplex PCR; TCRdb stores just in-frame clones and leaves some out. The sample consists of fewer than 50,000 clones, around 88% of them appearing once. V usage is TRBV2 and J usage is TRBJ1-1; D ambiguous. Sequencing was performed on peripheral blood. This clonotype was obtained from a woman of 80 years or more with active or convalescent COVID-19. CDR3 coding DNA: TGTGCCAGCAGTGTAAGCAACACTGAAGCTTTCTTT. It specifies CASSVSNTEAFF.